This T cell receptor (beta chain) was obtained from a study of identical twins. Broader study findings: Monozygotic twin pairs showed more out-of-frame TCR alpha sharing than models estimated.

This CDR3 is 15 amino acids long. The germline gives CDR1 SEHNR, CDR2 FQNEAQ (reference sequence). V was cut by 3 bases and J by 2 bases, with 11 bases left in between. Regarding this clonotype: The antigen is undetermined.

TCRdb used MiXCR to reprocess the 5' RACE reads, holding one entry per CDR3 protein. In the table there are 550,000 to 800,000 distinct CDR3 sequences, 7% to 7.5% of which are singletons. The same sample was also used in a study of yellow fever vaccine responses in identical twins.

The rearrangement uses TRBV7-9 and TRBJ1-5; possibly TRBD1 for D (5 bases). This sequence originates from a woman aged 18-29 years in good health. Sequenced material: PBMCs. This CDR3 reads CASSFEGVGNQPQHF. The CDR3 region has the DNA TGTGCCAGCAGCTTCGAAGGGGTGGGCAATCAGCCCCAGCATTTT.